Listed below are T cell receptor beta chains from one sample, sequenced in a study of T cells in Graves' hyperthyroidism and ophthalmopathy. TCRdb re-called the multiplex PCR reads with MiXCR, one entry per CDR3 protein. The table has some 550,000 distinct CDR3 sequences, around 16% seen once; the top ten hold approximately 3.5%. Sequences were obtained from blood. The receptors were sampled from a woman aged 40-49 years with Graves' ophthalmopathy. The CDR3 runs from the conserved cysteine through the conserved F or W. D genes are given only for firm matches. Only part of the rows carry a size: once, few, many, or a class if the clone is expanded.

d_gene,j_gene,v_gene,abundance,CDR3aa,CDR3nt
-,TRBJ2-7,TRBV7-2,-,CASSLKSSSYEQYF,TGTGCCAGCAGCTTAAAGTCGTCCTCCTACGAGCAGTACTTC
TRBD2,TRBJ2-2,TRBV27,few,CASSWGREAGELFF,TGTGCCAGCAGTTGGGGGCGGGAGGCCGGGGAGCTGTTTTTT
-,TRBJ2-3,TRBV27,many,CASSLSGGTSHTQYF,TGTGCCAGCAGTTTATCCGGTGGGACATCTCATACGCAGTATTTT
TRBD1,TRBJ1-6,TRBV2,-,CASNTQDRNSPLHF,TGTGCCAGCAATACGCAGGACAGGAATTCACCCCTCCACTTT
-,TRBJ1-2,TRBV5-1,few,CASSLAYDRFYGYTF,TGCGCCAGCAGCTTGGCGTATGACAGATTCTATGGCTACACCTTC
TRBD1,TRBJ2-5,TRBV7-9,-,CASSPNLRGLETQYF,TGTGCCAGCAGCCCGAATCTCAGGGGGCTCGAGACCCAGTACTTC
-,TRBJ2-2,TRBV11-2,many,CASSYQGIDTGELFF,TGTGCCAGCAGCTACCAGGGTATCGACACCGGGGAGCTGTTTTTT
TRBD2,TRBJ2-1,TRBV12-3/TRBV12-4,-,CASSFSLAEHNEQFF,TGTGCCAGCAGTTTCTCCCTAGCGGAACACAATGAGCAGTTCTTC
-,TRBJ2-7,TRBV3-1,-,CASSRGASSYEQYF,TGTGCCAGCAGCCGGGGGGCCAGCTCCTACGAGCAGTACTTC
-,TRBJ2-7,TRBV28,many,CASSRTTSYEQYF,TGTGCCAGCAGTCGGACAACTAGCTACGAGCAGTACTTC
TRBD2,TRBJ2-5,TRBV20-1,many,CSALPGGRGETQYF,TGCAGTGCTCTCCCGGGCGGGAGAGGGGAGACCCAGTACTTC
-,TRBJ2-1,TRBV5-1,-,CASSLGPAREQFF,TGCGCCAGCAGCTTGGGCCCCGCGCGAGAGCAGTTCTTC
-,TRBJ2-2,TRBV7-3,few,CASSLRASPTGELFF,TGTGCCAGCAGCTTAAGGGCTAGCCCCACCGGGGAGCTGTTTTTT
-,TRBJ1-1,TRBV29-1,few,CSAGGWGPMNTEAFF,TGCAGCGCGGGGGGGTGGGGGCCTATGAACACTGAAGCTTTCTTT
TRBD2,TRBJ2-1,TRBV7-3,many,CASSLKEPGLAGDNEQFF,TGTGCCAGCAGCTTAAAAGAGCCGGGGCTAGCGGGAGACAATGAGCAGTTCTTC
TRBD2,TRBJ2-7,TRBV20-1,few,CSAYGLAGGRSYEQYF,TGCAGTGCCTATGGACTAGCGGGAGGTCGATCCTACGAGCAGTACTTC
-,TRBJ1-1,TRBV7-9,many,CASSLGSSTEAFF,TGTGCCAGCAGCTTAGGGTCTAGCACTGAAGCTTTCTTT
-,TRBJ2-1,TRBV11-3,many,CASSLGGFALNEQFF,TGTGCCAGCAGCTTAGGGGGTTTTGCCCTCAATGAGCAGTTCTTC
-,TRBJ2-5,TRBV5-5,few,CASSFNPPQQHGETQYF,TGTGCCAGCAGCTTCAACCCACCACAGCAGCATGGGGAGACCCAGTACTTC
-,TRBJ2-1,TRBV20-1,-,CSARSGLLPNEQFF,TGCAGTGCTAGATCGGGACTCCTTCCGAATGAGCAGTTCTTC
-,TRBJ1-5,TRBV28,many,CASSLPVVGQPQHF,TGTGCCAGCAGTTTGCCGGTGGTTGGGCAGCCCCAGCATTTT
TRBD2,TRBJ2-2,TRBV12-3/TRBV12-4,many,CASSLRSSGSAGELFF,TGTGCCAGCAGTTTGAGGTCTAGCGGGAGTGCCGGGGAGCTGTTTTTT
TRBD2,TRBJ2-1,TRBV7-2,many,CASNLAGGHYEQFF,TGTGCCAGCAACCTAGCGGGAGGGCATTATGAGCAGTTCTTC
-,TRBJ2-7,TRBV7-8,-,CASSLRIPPYEQYF,TGTGCCAGCAGCTTAAGAATCCCGCCCTACGAGCAGTACTTC
-,TRBJ1-5,TRBV12-3/TRBV12-4,many,CASSFLPSGLNQPQHF,TGTGCCAGCAGTTTCCTCCCGTCGGGGCTCAATCAGCCCCAGCATTTT
-,TRBJ2-3,TRBV28,-,CASRERGTTDTQYF,TGTGCCAGCAGGGAACGGGGGACCACAGATACGCAGTATTTT
TRBD2,TRBJ2-1,TRBV29-1,few,CSVGVAGTYNGQFF,TGCAGCGTTGGAGTAGCGGGGACCTACAATGGGCAGTTCTTC
-,TRBJ1-1,TRBV6-1,-,CASSDPPRNTEAFF,TGTGCCAGCAGTGACCCGCCCAGGAACACTGAAGCTTTCTTT
TRBD2,TRBJ2-5,TRBV28,-,CASSLGGLAGASSETQYF,TGTGCCAGCAGTTTAGGGGGACTAGCGGGGGCCAGCAGTGAGACCCAGTACTTC
-,TRBJ1-1,TRBV12-3/TRBV12-4,few,CASSTLPGNTEAFF,TGTGCCAGCAGTACTTTACCAGGGAACACTGAAGCTTTCTTT
-,TRBJ2-7,TRBV6-5,many,CASSYSSYRDLYEQYF,TGTGCCAGCAGTTACTCGTCGTACCGGGACCTCTACGAGCAGTACTTC
-,TRBJ2-1,TRBV20-1,many,CSAKYNEQFF,TGCAGTGCTAAATACAATGAGCAGTTCTTC
-,TRBJ1-1,TRBV6-5,-,CASSYGQANTEAFF,TGTGCCAGCAGTTACGGCCAGGCGAACACTGAAGCTTTCTTT
-,TRBJ2-2,TRBV6-2/TRBV6-3,-,CASSYSENTGELFF,TGTGCCAGCAGTTACTCAGAGAACACCGGGGAGCTGTTTTTT
-,TRBJ2-2,TRBV20-1,few,CSARPGKNTGELFF,TGCAGTGCTAGACCCGGGAAAAACACCGGGGAGCTGTTTTTT
-,TRBJ1-6,TRBV5-4,few,CASNLRGGNSPLHF,TGTGCCAGCAACCTCAGGGGTGGGAATTCACCCCTCCACTTT
-,TRBJ1-5,TRBV20-1,many,CSAVPGGGDQPQHF,TGCAGTGCTGTCCCTGGGGGCGGGGATCAGCCCCAGCATTTT
-,TRBJ1-2,TRBV7-2,-,CASSYRESGGYTF,TGTGCCAGCAGTTACAGGGAGTCTGGGGGCTACACCTTC
TRBD2,TRBJ2-5,TRBV9,-,CASSAGLAEETQYF,TGTGCCAGCAGCGCCGGACTAGCGGAAGAGACCCAGTACTTC
TRBD2,TRBJ2-7,TRBV28,many,CASTPLGLAEYEQYF,TGTGCCAGCACCCCATTGGGACTAGCGGAATACGAGCAGTACTTC
TRBD1,TRBJ2-2,TRBV6-1,-,CASKRGRNGELFF,TGTGCCAGCAAAAGGGGGCGGAACGGGGAGCTGTTTTTT
-,TRBJ2-1,TRBV30,many,CAWSAPGLSRNEQFF,TGTGCCTGGAGTGCACCGGGACTCTCCCGTAATGAGCAGTTCTTC
TRBD2,TRBJ2-3,TRBV11-2,many,CASSLEVGLAGATDTQYF,TGTGCCAGCAGCTTAGAAGTCGGACTAGCGGGAGCCACAGATACGCAGTATTTT
TRBD1,TRBJ2-7,TRBV6-5,few,CASSYSGQGSYEQYF,TGTGCCAGCAGTTACTCTGGACAGGGTTCCTACGAGCAGTACTTC